A few counts support the clone carrying this T cell receptor beta chain. The antigen is unknown. The CDR3 loop spans 15 amino acids. The junction had 7 bases not matched to a gene; V was cut back by 5 bases and J by 0 bases. Germline V gene lookup returns CDR1 SGHAT and CDR2 FQDESV (reference sequence). This specimen belongs to a study of molecular identifiers for immune sequencing clone quantification. Library preparation followed earlier protocols using designated TCR primers. Each CDR3 protein gets one entry after TCRdb re-called the PCR reads with MiXCR. In the table there are around 460,000 distinct CDR3 sequences, about a quarter of which are singletons. Study results and caveats: Identical TCR molecules sharing a barcode could underestimate highly expanded clone sizes. The share of molecules held by clones above 20 RNA copies was over 99% in effector cells and under 1% in naive cells.

This sequence was found in a human donor in good health. Some libraries in this study had Jurkat cell RNA spiked in. The V gene is TRBV11-1, the J gene TRBJ2-7, with 7 bases identical to TRBD1. The sample comprised naive CD8+ T cells from blood, with Jurkat cell RNA spiked in. Subset here: FACS-sorted CD8+CD4-CCR7+CD45RA+ naive T cells. The CDR3 DNA reads TGTGCCAGCAGCCCGGGACAGTTATACTCCTACGAGCAGTACTTC. This encodes CASSPGQLYSYEQYF.